This T cell receptor (beta chain) was captured in a study of PD-L1 blockade in urothelial cancer. Some clones are missing from TCRdb's copy, which holds only in-frame ones; the method was immunoSEQ multiplex PCR. The repertoire holds about 45,000 clones, 82% seen once, with approximately 13% in the top ten. The sample's time point: peripheral blood 6 weeks after treatment start. There were between 1 and 8 samples from each patient, taken pretreatment and on-treatment. The CDR3 runs 15 residues. Germline assignment: CDR1 MNHEY and CDR2 SVGAGI. V gave up 0 bases and J gave up 5 bases, with 14 bases separating them.

The source was PBMCs, collected around atezolizumab (anti-PD-L1) treatment. The receptor was isolated from a man in his sixties with urothelial cancer. V gene TRBV6-5 combines with J gene TRBJ2-7; maybe TRBD2 (6 bases). The CDR3 region has the DNA TGTGCCAGCAGTTACTCATTGGGTGGGGAGGACGAGCAGTACTTC. Translated, it gives CASSYSLGGEDEQYF.